These T cell receptor beta chains were read from a single sample in a study of control samples from healthy donors and cancer patients. The protocol was immunoSEQ multiplex PCR, while the TCRdb copy is restricted to in-frame clones and leaves out a portion. Altogether around 80,000 clones are present, around nine tenths being singletons, with the ten largest covering 4.5% to 6%. The sample comprised blood. Every receptor here comes from a woman between 50 and 59 years old in good health. The CDR3 runs from the conserved cysteine through the conserved F or W. Each record gives: D gene, J gene, V gene, clone size, CDR3 protein, CDR3 DNA. A D gene is named only where the DNA matches it firmly. Size tells how often a clone was seen (once, few, many) or the class of an expanded clone, and some rows leave it out.

D gene: -
J gene: TRBJ2-3
V gene: TRBV21-1
clone size: -
CDR3 protein: CASSKAGGGTDTQYF
CDR3 DNA: TGTGCCAGCAGCAAAGCTGGCGGGGGTACAGATACGCAGTATTTT

D gene: TRBD1
J gene: TRBJ1-5
V gene: TRBV6-2/TRBV6-3
clone size: once
CDR3 protein: CASSQTGTAGNQPQHF
CDR3 DNA: TGTGCCAGCAGTCAAACCGGGACAGCGGGTAATCAGCCCCAGCATTTT

D gene: -
J gene: TRBJ1-1
V gene: TRBV5-1
clone size: -
CDR3 protein: CASSLAWGVSTEAFF
CDR3 DNA: TGCGCCAGCAGCTTGGCATGGGGGGTGAGCACTGAAGCTTTCTTT

D gene: -
J gene: TRBJ1-2
V gene: TRBV27
clone size: -
CDR3 protein: CASRTTARGKDYGYTF
CDR3 DNA: TGTGCCAGCAGAACAACAGCCAGGGGAAAGGACTATGGCTACACCTTC

D gene: -
J gene: TRBJ1-1
V gene: TRBV5-1
clone size: -
CDR3 protein: CASSLGETPMNTEAFF
CDR3 DNA: TGCGCCAGCAGCCTGGGAGAGACACCTATGAACACTGAAGCTTTCTTT

D gene: -
J gene: TRBJ1-4
V gene: TRBV5-1
clone size: -
CDR3 protein: CASRDPSREKLFF
CDR3 DNA: TGCGCCAGCAGGGACCCCAGCCGTGAAAAACTGTTTTTT

D gene: -
J gene: TRBJ1-5
V gene: TRBV10-3
clone size: -
CDR3 protein: CAISESRTVSNQPQHF
CDR3 DNA: TGTGCCATCAGTGAGTCGAGGACAGTTAGCAATCAGCCCCAGCATTTT

D gene: TRBD1
J gene: TRBJ2-3
V gene: TRBV27
clone size: few
CDR3 protein: CASRPRGSYTDTQYF
CDR3 DNA: TGTGCCAGCAGGCCCAGGGGGTCGTACACAGATACGCAGTATTTT

D gene: -
J gene: TRBJ1-5
V gene: TRBV2
clone size: -
CDR3 protein: CASSEGEGPLWPQHF
CDR3 DNA: TGTGCCAGCAGTGAAGGTGAAGGGCCCTTGTGGCCCCAGCATTTT

D gene: -
J gene: TRBJ1-2
V gene: TRBV2
clone size: -
CDR3 protein: CASSVGRGDGYTF
CDR3 DNA: TGTGCCAGCAGTGTGGGGAGGGGTGATGGCTACACCTTC

D gene: -
J gene: TRBJ1-5
V gene: TRBV28
clone size: -
CDR3 protein: CASTSRGAYHNQPQHF
CDR3 DNA: TGTGCCAGCACTTCGAGAGGGGCTTATCATAATCAGCCCCAGCATTTT

D gene: TRBD1
J gene: TRBJ1-5
V gene: TRBV10-3
clone size: -
CDR3 protein: CATSRDSQISNQPQHF
CDR3 DNA: TGTGCCACCTCCCGGGACAGTCAGATTAGCAATCAGCCCCAGCATTTT

D gene: -
J gene: TRBJ1-1
V gene: TRBV6-1
clone size: -
CDR3 protein: CASSDVPGTEAFF
CDR3 DNA: TGTGCCAGCAGTGATGTCCCGGGCACTGAAGCTTTCTTT

D gene: -
J gene: TRBJ1-4
V gene: TRBV7-2
clone size: -
CDR3 protein: CASSLVGGVMEKLFF
CDR3 DNA: TGTGCCAGCAGCTTAGTAGGTGGAGTCATGGAAAAACTGTTTTTT

D gene: -
J gene: TRBJ2-1
V gene: TRBV7-2
clone size: -
CDR3 protein: CASSPGRPSYNEQFF
CDR3 DNA: TGTGCCAGCAGCCCCGGTCGACCCTCTTACAATGAGCAGTTCTTC

D gene: -
J gene: TRBJ1-4
V gene: TRBV5-1
clone size: -
CDR3 protein: CASSLAGIPGKLFF
CDR3 DNA: TGCGCCAGCAGCTTGGCCGGGATCCCAGGAAAACTGTTTTTT

D gene: TRBD2
J gene: TRBJ2-7
V gene: TRBV6-5
clone size: -
CDR3 protein: CASSAATGGVYEQYF
CDR3 DNA: TGTGCCAGCAGCGCCGCTACGGGGGGAGTGTACGAGCAGTACTTC

D gene: -
J gene: TRBJ2-3
V gene: TRBV2
clone size: -
CDR3 protein: CASSGASFSYF
CDR3 DNA: TGTGCCAGCAGTGGGGCCAGCTTTTCGTATTTT

D gene: -
J gene: TRBJ1-3
V gene: TRBV12-5
clone size: -
CDR3 protein: CASGFHSGNTIYF
CDR3 DNA: TGTGCTAGTGGATTCCACTCTGGAAACACCATATATTTT

D gene: -
J gene: TRBJ1-5
V gene: TRBV7-2
clone size: -
CDR3 protein: CASSLDYSYSNQPQHF
CDR3 DNA: TGTGCCAGCAGCTTGGATTACAGTTATAGCAATCAGCCCCAGCATTTT

D gene: -
J gene: TRBJ2-3
V gene: TRBV7-2
clone size: once
CDR3 protein: CASSLAATDTQYF
CDR3 DNA: TGTGCCAGCAGCTTAGCTGCCACAGATACGCAGTATTTT

D gene: -
J gene: TRBJ1-2
V gene: TRBV2
clone size: -
CDR3 protein: CASSKRGRTTYGYTF
CDR3 DNA: TGTGCCAGCAGTAAAAGGGGACGGACAACCTATGGCTACACCTTC

D gene: -
J gene: TRBJ1-3
V gene: TRBV6-5
clone size: -
CDR3 protein: CASSYLGYGNTIYF
CDR3 DNA: TGTGCCAGCAGTTACCTAGGGTATGGAAACACCATATATTTT

D gene: TRBD2
J gene: TRBJ2-4
V gene: TRBV15
clone size: -
CDR3 protein: CATSRGEAGGTKNIQYF
CDR3 DNA: TGTGCCACCAGCAGAGGAGAAGCGGGGGGGACCAAAAACATTCAGTACTTC

D gene: TRBD1
J gene: TRBJ2-2
V gene: TRBV2
clone size: -
CDR3 protein: CASSKTGTANTGELFF
CDR3 DNA: TGTGCCAGCAGTAAGACAGGGACCGCGAACACCGGGGAGCTGTTTTTT

D gene: -
J gene: TRBJ2-3
V gene: TRBV5-6
clone size: -
CDR3 protein: CASSLVSDGTDTQYF
CDR3 DNA: TGTGCCAGCAGCTTGGTGTCGGATGGCACAGATACGCAGTATTTT

D gene: -
J gene: TRBJ1-3
V gene: TRBV30
clone size: -
CDR3 protein: CAWSMTAGNTIYF
CDR3 DNA: TGTGCCTGGAGCATGACAGCTGGAAACACCATATATTTT

D gene: -
J gene: TRBJ2-2
V gene: TRBV6-5
clone size: -
CDR3 protein: CASRKLGVNTGELFF
CDR3 DNA: TGTGCCAGCAGAAAATTGGGGGTAAACACCGGGGAGCTGTTTTTT

D gene: -
J gene: TRBJ1-3
V gene: TRBV5-1
clone size: few
CDR3 protein: CASSLGGVENTIYF
CDR3 DNA: TGCGCCAGCAGCTTGGGAGGGGTGGAAAACACCATATATTTT

D gene: -
J gene: TRBJ1-3
V gene: TRBV6-5
clone size: once
CDR3 protein: CASYPATLSGNTIYF
CDR3 DNA: TGTGCCAGCTACCCGGCCACACTCTCTGGAAACACCATATATTTT

D gene: -
J gene: TRBJ1-2
V gene: TRBV28
clone size: -
CDR3 protein: CASINSGGNYGYTF
CDR3 DNA: TGTGCCAGCATCAATTCGGGAGGGAACTATGGCTACACCTTC

D gene: -
J gene: TRBJ1-6
V gene: TRBV3-1/TRBV3-2
clone size: -
CDR3 protein: CASSQELSSYNSPLHF
CDR3 DNA: TGTGCCAGCAGCCAAGAACTTAGCTCCTATAATTCACCCCTCCACTTT

D gene: TRBD1
J gene: TRBJ2-2
V gene: TRBV2
clone size: once
CDR3 protein: CASMGQANTGELFF
CDR3 DNA: TGTGCCAGCATGGGACAGGCGAACACCGGGGAGCTGTTTTTT

D gene: -
J gene: TRBJ2-7
V gene: TRBV14
clone size: -
CDR3 protein: CASSQGYEQYF
CDR3 DNA: TGTGCCAGCAGCCAAGGCTACGAGCAGTACTTC

D gene: -
J gene: TRBJ1-4
V gene: TRBV4-1
clone size: -
CDR3 protein: CASSPGGANEKLFF
CDR3 DNA: TGCGCCAGCAGCCCTGGGGGGGCTAATGAAAAACTGTTTTTT

D gene: -
J gene: TRBJ2-1
V gene: TRBV5-6
clone size: -
CDR3 protein: CASSLGGGGPNEQFF
CDR3 DNA: TGTGCCAGCAGCTTGGGAGGGGGGGGGCCCAATGAGCAGTTCTTC